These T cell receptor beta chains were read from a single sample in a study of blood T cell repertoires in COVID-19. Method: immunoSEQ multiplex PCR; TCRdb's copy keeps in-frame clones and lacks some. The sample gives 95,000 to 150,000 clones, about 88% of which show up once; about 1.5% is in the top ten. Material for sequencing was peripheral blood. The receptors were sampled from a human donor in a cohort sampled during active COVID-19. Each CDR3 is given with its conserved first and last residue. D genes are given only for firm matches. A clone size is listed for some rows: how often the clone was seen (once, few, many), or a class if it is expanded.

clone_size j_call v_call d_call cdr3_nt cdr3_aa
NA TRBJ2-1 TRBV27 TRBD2 TGTGCCAGCAGAGCGGGGCTCGACTACAATGAGCAGTTCTTC CASRAGLDYNEQFF
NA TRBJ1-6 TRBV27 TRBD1 TGTGCCACCAGACAGGGGGCAGATAATTCACCCCTCCACTTT CATRQGADNSPLHF
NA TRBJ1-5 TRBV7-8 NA TGTGCCAGCAGCCTATCCAGTAGGGGATTAAATCAGCCCCAGCATTTT CASSLSSRGLNQPQHF
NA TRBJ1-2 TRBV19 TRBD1 TGTGCCAGTACCCCAGACAGGGGGATTCGGTATGGCTACACCTTC CASTPDRGIRYGYTF
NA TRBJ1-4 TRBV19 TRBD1 TGTGCCAGTAAGGACAGGGGAAGGGAAAAACTGTTTTTT CASKDRGREKLFF
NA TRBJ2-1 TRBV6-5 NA TGTGCCAGCAGTTCCAACACTCTAGCTTACAATGAGCAGTTCTTC CASSSNTLAYNEQFF
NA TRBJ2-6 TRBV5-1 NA TGCGCCAGCAGCTTGGATGCAGGGGCCCCCTCTGGGGCCAACGTCCTGACTTTC CASSLDAGAPSGANVLTF
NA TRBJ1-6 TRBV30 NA TGTGCCTGGAGTATCATCGGAGACTCACCCCTCCACTTT CAWSIIGDSPLHF
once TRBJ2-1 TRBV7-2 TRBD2 TGTGCCAGCAGTGCCGGGCTAGCGGGAGGAAATGAGCAGTTCTTC CASSAGLAGGNEQFF
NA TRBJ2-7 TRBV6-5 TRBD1 TGTGCCAGCAGTGACTCCTGGACAGGGGCGAGCGAGCAGTACTTC CASSDSWTGASEQYF
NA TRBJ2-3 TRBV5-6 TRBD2 TGTGCCAGCAGCCTATTGGGACTAGCGGGAACTACAGATACGCAGTATTTT CASSLLGLAGTTDTQYF
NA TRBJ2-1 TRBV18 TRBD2 TGTGCCAGCTCACCACCTCGGGGGGGGAACAATGAGCAGTTCTTC CASSPPRGGNNEQFF
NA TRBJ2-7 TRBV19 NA TGTGCCAGTAGTACCGTGGCAGGCAGATCCTACGAGCAGTACTTC CASSTVAGRSYEQYF
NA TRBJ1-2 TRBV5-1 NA TGCGCCAGCAGCTTGGATGGTCGGGATGTAAAAGGCTACACCTTC CASSLDGRDVKGYTF
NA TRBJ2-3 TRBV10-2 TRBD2 TGCGCCAGCAGTGAGTCTAAGGGGACTAGCGGGGGCGCAGATACGCAGTATTTT CASSESKGTSGGADTQYF
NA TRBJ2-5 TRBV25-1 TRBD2 TGTGCCAGCAGTGAATATGGACTAGCGGGAAGAGAGACCCAGTACTTC CASSEYGLAGRETQYF
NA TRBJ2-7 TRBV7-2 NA TGTGCCAGCAGCTACCGGGACACCGAGCCCTACGAGCAGTACTTC CASSYRDTEPYEQYF
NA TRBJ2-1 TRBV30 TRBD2 TGTGCCTGGAGTATTACTCGGACTAGCGGGGGGGCCCACAATGAGCAGTTCTTC CAWSITRTSGGAHNEQFF
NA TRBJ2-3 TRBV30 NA TGTGCCTGGAGTGTACTGTTAGTAGCGGATACGCAGTATTTT CAWSVLLVADTQYF
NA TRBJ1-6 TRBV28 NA TGTGCCAGCAGTTTAGGCGGCGCACGTGTGGATTCACCCCTCCACTTT CASSLGGARVDSPLHF
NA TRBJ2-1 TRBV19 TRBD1 TGTGCCAGTAGTACCCGGACAGGGGGCTTCGATGAGCAGTTCTTC CASSTRTGGFDEQFF
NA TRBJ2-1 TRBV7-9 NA TGTGCCAGCAGCTTAGTTGCGGGTAGAAATGAGCAGTTCTTC CASSLVAGRNEQFF
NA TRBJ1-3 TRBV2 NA TGTGCCAGCACCACCGGGTACTCTGGAAACACCATATATTTT CASTTGYSGNTIYF
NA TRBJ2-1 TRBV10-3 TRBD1 TGTGCCATCAGTCCGGGACAGGTCAATGAGCAGTTCTTC CAISPGQVNEQFF
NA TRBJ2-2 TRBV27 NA TGTGCCAGCAGTCTTATTTCGAACACCGGGGAGCTGTTTTTT CASSLISNTGELFF
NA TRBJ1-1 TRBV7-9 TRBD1 TGTGCCAGCAGCGACCCTCAGGGGGCCAGGGGTGAAGCTTTCTTT CASSDPQGARGEAFF